This entry concerns a single T cell receptor beta chain. What this receptor recognizes is not known. It is unclear where the CDR3 begins or ends on the DNA, so no DNA is shown, and the CDR3 is as TCRdb lists it. The library was generated by PCR. This sample was sequenced with an Illumina HiSeq 2500. To reduce PCR and sequencing biases, unique molecular identifiers were built into the TCR beta cDNA libraries. Every 1 to 10 million input T cells yielded approximately 500,000 cDNA molecules, meaning each molecule approximated one T cell. The patient libraries were prepared and sequenced using the same protocol as the earlier healthy control dataset. Within a given batch, samples were prepared together, multiplexed and sequenced on the same HiSeq lane. Turning to the authors' computational methods: Raw barcoded reads were processed with MIGEC, discarding single-read molecular identifier groups before consensus assembly and CDR3 extraction. VDJtools was used for post-analysis of the clonotype tables, and diversity was normalized by down-sampling every dataset to the size of the smallest sample. To correct batch-related cross-sample contamination, repertoire overlap clustering matched CDR3 amino acid sequences but not nucleotide sequences. Starting from the raw public reads, TCRdb applied fastp trimming at Q25, assembled clones with MiXCR and retained in-frame beta chains. A single entry per CDR3 protein holds the most common genes and DNA from its merged rows. The V and J calls follow TCRdb's processing rather than the paper's. The sample records 350,000 to 450,000 distinct CDR3 sequences, roughly 35% of which are singletons. Around an eighth of the sample belongs to the ten largest clones.

This sample is drawn from a study of post-analysis software for immune sequencing data (dated by TCRdb to about 2015). Concerning the study at large: Disease courses on record covered relapsing-remitting, secondary progressive and progressive-relapsing multiple sclerosis, though some patients had no subtype annotation. The patient repertoires were set against 11 previously published healthy control repertoires from donors whose ages ranged from roughly 6 to 26 years. A subset of samples was prepared in parallel using single-end sample barcoding, then pooled and co-amplified after Illumina adapter ligation.

CDR3 length: 16 amino acids, cysteine to phenylalanine. To demonstrate the VDJtools post-analysis software, the study profiled TCR beta repertoires from the peripheral blood of some 13 young patients with multiple sclerosis. Multiple sclerosis patients were children and adolescents aged about 6 to 16 years. Broad study findings and their caveats: Compared with controls, multiple sclerosis patients had significantly lower normalized Chao1 diversity, a finding suggesting substantial peripheral T-cell clonal expansion. When samples were clustered directly using the F measure, samples prepared in the same batch co-clustered strongly, which prompted a batch-effect correction. The multiple sclerosis patient group was slightly younger than the control group. Significantly higher frequencies in patients than in controls were found for five TRBV segments, including TRBV5-6, TRBV5-1 and TRBV20-1.

The sample consisted of blood. The V and J genes are TRBV21-1 and TRBJ1-5; no DNA check was done on the table's D call, TRBD1. TRBV21-1 is a listed pseudogene. This clonotype originated in a girl under 18 with multiple sclerosis. This receptor has the CDR3 CASSLLWGEGAQPQHF.